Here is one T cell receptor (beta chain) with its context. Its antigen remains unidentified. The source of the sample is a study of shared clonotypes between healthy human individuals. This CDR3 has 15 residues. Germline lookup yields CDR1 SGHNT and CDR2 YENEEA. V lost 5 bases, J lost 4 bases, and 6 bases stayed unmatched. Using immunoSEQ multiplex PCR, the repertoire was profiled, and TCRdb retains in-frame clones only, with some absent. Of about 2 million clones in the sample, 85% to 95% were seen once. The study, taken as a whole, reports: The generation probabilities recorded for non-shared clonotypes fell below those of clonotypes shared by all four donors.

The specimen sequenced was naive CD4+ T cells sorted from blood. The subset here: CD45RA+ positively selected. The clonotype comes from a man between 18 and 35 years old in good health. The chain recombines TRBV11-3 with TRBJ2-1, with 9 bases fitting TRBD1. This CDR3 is CASSPTGGLYNEQFF. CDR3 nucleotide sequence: TGTGCCAGCAGCCCAACAGGGGGCTTGTACAATGAGCAGTTCTTC.